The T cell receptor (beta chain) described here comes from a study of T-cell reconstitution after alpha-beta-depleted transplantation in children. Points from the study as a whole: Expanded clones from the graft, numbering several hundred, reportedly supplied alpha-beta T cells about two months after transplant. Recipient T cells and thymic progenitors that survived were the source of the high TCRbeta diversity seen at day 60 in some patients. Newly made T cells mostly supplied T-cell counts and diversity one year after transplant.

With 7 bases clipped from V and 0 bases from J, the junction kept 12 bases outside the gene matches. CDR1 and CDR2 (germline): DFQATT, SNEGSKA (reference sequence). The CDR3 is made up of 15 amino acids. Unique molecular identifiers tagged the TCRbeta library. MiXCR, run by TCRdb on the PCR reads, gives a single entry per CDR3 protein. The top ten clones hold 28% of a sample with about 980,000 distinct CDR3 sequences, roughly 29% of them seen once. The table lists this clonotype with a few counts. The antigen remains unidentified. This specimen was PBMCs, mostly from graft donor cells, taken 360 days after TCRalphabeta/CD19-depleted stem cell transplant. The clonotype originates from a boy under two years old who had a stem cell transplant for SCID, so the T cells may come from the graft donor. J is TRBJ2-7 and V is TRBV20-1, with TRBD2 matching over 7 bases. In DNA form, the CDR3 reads TGCAGTGTTTCCCCCCAGAGCGGGGACTCCTACGAGCAGTACTTC. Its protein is CSVSPQSGDSYEQYF.